The entry below gives a single TCR beta chain sequence along with its context. This record belongs to a study of T-cell reconstitution after alpha-beta-depleted transplantation in children. Preparation of the TCRbeta library involved a method that used unique molecular identifiers. From the PCR reads, TCRdb called clonotypes with MiXCR, one entry per CDR3 protein. There are about 400,000 distinct CDR3 sequences in the sample; roughly 21% occur only once, and 3% to 4.5% lies in the top ten. The germline gives CDR1 MDHEN, CDR2 SYDVKM. Trimming stripped 6 bases from V and 5 bases from J, with 11 bases between. This CDR3 spans 13 amino acids.

The sequence came from a human donor who donated a stem cell graft to a child with acute myeloid leukemia. Here the sequenced sample was PBMCs from the stem cell graft donor, taken from the stem cell graft. This chain uses TRBV28 with TRBJ1-5, with D unclear. This CDR3 reads CASSTTTHQPQHF. The CDR3 nucleotides read TGTGCCAGCAGCACGACCACCCATCAGCCCCAGCATTTT.